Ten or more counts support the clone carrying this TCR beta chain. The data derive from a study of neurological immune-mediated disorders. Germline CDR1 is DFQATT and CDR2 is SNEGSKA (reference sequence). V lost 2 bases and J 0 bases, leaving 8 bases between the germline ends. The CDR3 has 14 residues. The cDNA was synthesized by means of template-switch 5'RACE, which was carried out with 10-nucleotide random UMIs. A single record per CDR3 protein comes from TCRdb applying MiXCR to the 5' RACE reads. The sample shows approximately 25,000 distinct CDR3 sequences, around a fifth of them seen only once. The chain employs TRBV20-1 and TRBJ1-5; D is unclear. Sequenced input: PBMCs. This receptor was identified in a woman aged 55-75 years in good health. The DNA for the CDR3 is TGCAGTGCTAGACAGGACGTTAGCAATCAGCCCCAGCATTTT. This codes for CSARQDVSNQPQHF.